Sequencing of this T cell receptor (beta chain) was carried out in a study of T cell changes during pregnancy in multiple sclerosis. The protocol was immunoSEQ multiplex PCR, while the TCRdb copy is restricted to in-frame clones and leaves out a portion. The profile shows some 100,000 clones, approximately 92% of them singletons. Germline V gives CDR1 LNHDA, CDR2 SQIVND (reference sequence). The CDR3 runs 16 residues. Trimming cost V 2 bases and J 0 bases, with 8 bases left between them. This clone was seen once. The TCR was taken from a female donor with multiple sclerosis, enrolled in a pregnancy study. Sequencing was performed on peripheral blood, taken in the second trimester of pregnancy. This sequence joins TRBV19 and TRBJ2-6, with D unresolved. CDR3 region: CASSITTGSGANVLTF. As DNA, the CDR3 is TGTGCCAGTAGTATAACGACGGGCTCTGGGGCCAACGTCCTGACTTTC.